A single sample gave rise to the 27 T cell receptor beta chains below, sequenced in a study of CD8 T cells in Susac syndrome. Reverse transcription of roughly 0.5 to 1 ug RNA was performed with random hexamers. TCRdb analysed the immunoSEQ multiplex PCR reads with MiXCR anew, one entry per CDR3 protein. The sample yields 200,000 or so distinct CDR3 sequences, 90% to 95% seen once. Sequencing used CD4+ T cells from PBMCs. The receptors here all came from a human donor with multiple sclerosis.

The genes are TRBV20-1 and TRBJ1-1; 9 nucleotides align to TRBD1. This CDR3 region has 17 residues. Germline V CDR1 and CDR2: DFQATT, SNEGSKA (reference sequence). V gave up 1 base and J gave up 6 bases; unmatched junction bases: 15. The CDR3 coding sequence is TGCAGTGCTAGAGCCCCTAGTGGGACAGGGCTCTCGGCTGAAGCTTTCTTT. It yields the protein CSARAPSGTGLSAEAFF.

The CDR3 is CASSWRRTGELFF. Written as DNA, the CDR3 is TGTGCCAGCAGCTGGCGAAGGACCGGGGAGCTGTTTTTT. The chain has TRBV11-2 and TRBJ2-2, with no clear D. The germline CDR1 and CDR2 sequences are SGHAT and FQNNGV. The CDR3 totals 13 residues. With 4 bases removed from V and 5 bases from J, the gap between germline ends came to 8 bases.

The genes are TRBV9 and TRBJ2-7, with 12 positions matching TRBD2. The ends lost 0 bases at V and 3 bases at J; junction bases unmatched: 4. The CDR3 is made up of 16 amino acids. Germline values: CDR1 SGDLS, CDR2 YYNGEE. The CDR3 loop is CASSVGTSGDLYEQYF. CDR3 nucleotides: TGTGCCAGCAGCGTAGGGACTAGCGGGGATCTCTACGAGCAGTACTTC.

The chain is built from TRBV5-1 and TRBJ2-1, with 14 bases lining up with TRBD2. The V gene end was trimmed by 3 bases and the J gene end by 8 bases; junction bases not matched to a gene: 10. The germline V gene has CDR1 SGHRS and CDR2 YFSETQ. There are 17 residues in the CDR3. CDR3: CASSSSPGLAGDDEQFF. CDR3 nucleotide sequence: TGCGCCAGCAGCTCCTCCCCGGGACTAGCGGGAGACGATGAGCAGTTCTTC.

The V and J genes are TRBV29-1 and TRBJ2-7; tentatively, D is TRBD2 (6 bases). The CDR3 contains 16 residues. Germline V gene data show CDR1 as SQVTM and CDR2 as ANQGSEA. V was shortened by 8 bases and J by 3 bases, with 26 bases between the two germline ends. The CDR3 reads CSSLTLRDEAGYEQYF. In DNA form, the CDR3 reads TGCAGCTCCCTAACCCTAAGGGACGAAGCGGGCTACGAGCAGTACTTC.

The chain has TRBV20-1 and TRBJ2-4; D tentatively fits TRBD1 or TRBD2 (5 bases each). CDR3 size: 14 residues. Germline V gives CDR1 DFQATT, CDR2 SNEGSKA (reference sequence). V lost 1 base and J lost 8, with 15 bases in between. CDR3 loop: CSARVGGRGDIQYF. CDR3 bases: TGCAGTGCTAGAGTGGGTGGGAGAGGGGACATTCAGTACTTC.

The chain carries TRBV29-1 and TRBJ2-7; 7 bases are a match to TRBD1. V was pared by 4 bases and J by 2 bases, with 5 bases of the junction left unmatched. The germline V gene has CDR1 SQVTM and CDR2 ANQGSEA. The CDR3 runs 13 residues. CDR3 sequence reads: CSVVDRAPYEQYF. The CDR3 DNA reads as TGCAGCGTTGTCGACAGGGCCCCCTACGAGCAGTACTTC.

The chain is built from TRBV2 and TRBJ2-3; D is perhaps TRBD1 (5 bases). The CDR3 contains 12 residues. Per the germline V gene, CDR1 is SNHLY and CDR2 is FYNNEI. With 11 bases removed from V and 0 bases from J, the gap between germline ends came to 9 bases. CDR3 loop: CAGKGSTDTQYF. DNA for the CDR3: TGTGCCGGGAAGGGGAGCACAGATACGCAGTATTTT.

The chain joins TRBV9 to TRBJ2-5, with D possibly called TRBD1 or TRBD2 (5 bases each). Germline CDR1 reads SGDLS; CDR2 reads YYNGEE. Trimming left V 3 bases short and J 1 base short, with 10 bases between. The CDR3 has 14 residues. The CDR3 spells CASSARGVQETQYF. In DNA, the CDR3 is TGTGCCAGCAGCGCCCGAGGGGTCCAAGAGACCCAGTACTTC.

CDR3 residues: CASSLESGELFF. The CDR3 DNA reads TGTGCCAGCAGCTTGGAGTCCGGGGAGCTGTTTTTT. This chain uses TRBV5-4 with TRBJ2-2; D is ambiguous. The V end lost 0 bases, the J end lost 6 bases, and 3 bases lay between the germline ends. CDR1 is SGHNT, CDR2 YYREEE, per germline (reference sequence). The CDR3 contains 12 residues.

This rearrangement joins TRBV7-9 to TRBJ2-2, with 10 bases fitting TRBD2. V dropped 4 bases and J dropped 6; count of bases not matched to a gene: 5. The CDR3 has 15 residues. Germline V gene lookup returns CDR1 SEHNR and CDR2 FQNEAQ (reference sequence). The CDR3 sequence: CASSSRTSGPGELFF. In DNA, the CDR3 is TGTGCCAGCAGCTCCAGGACTAGCGGTCCCGGGGAGCTGTTTTTT.

The chain has TRBV30 and TRBJ2-1; no firm D call. In germline, CDR1 is GTSNPN, CDR2 SVGIG (reference sequence). V shed 0 bases and J shed 10 bases, with 7 bases lying between them. The CDR3 length is 11 residues. The CDR3 nucleotides read TGTGCCTGGAGTGTACAGCTAGAGCAGTTCTTC. Protein sequence: CAWSVQLEQFF. Looking up the rest from reference TRBV30 and TRBJ2-1 gives the full variable domain: SQTIHQWPATLVQPVGSPLSLECTVEGTSNPNLYWYRQAAGRGLQLLFYSVGIGQISSEVPQNLSASRPQDRQFILSSKKLLLSDSGFYLCAWSVQLEQFFGPGTRLTVL.

CDR3 sequence: CASSVGSGFYGYTF. CDR3 DNA: TGTGCCAGCAGCGTAGGATCGGGATTCTATGGCTACACCTTC. The rearrangement uses TRBV9 and TRBJ1-2; D gene unclear. Germline assignment: CDR1 SGDLS and CDR2 YYNGEE. The V end lost 0 bases, the J end lost 4 bases, and 10 bases lay between the germline ends. This CDR3 region has 14 residues. Full variable domain (missing parts from reference TRBV9 and TRBJ1-2): DSGVTQTPKHLITATGQRVTLRCSPRSGDLSVYWYQQSLDQGLQFLIQYYNGEERAKGNILERFSAQQFPDLHSELNLSSLELGDSALYFCASSVGSGFYGYTFGSGTRLTVV.

The chain employs TRBV5-4 and TRBJ1-2; the D gene is possibly TRBD1 (6 bases). The germline V gene has CDR1 SGHNT and CDR2 YYREEE (reference sequence). The CDR3 is 18 amino acids. V was shortened by 3 bases and J by 4 bases, with 25 bases between the two germline ends. The CDR3 here is CASSSRGQSAQGIYGYTF. CDR3 nucleotide sequence: TGTGCCAGCAGCTCTCGGGGGCAGAGCGCTCAAGGGATCTATGGCTACACCTTC.

This clonotype appeared once. V usage is TRBV20-1 and J usage is TRBJ2-5; no clear D gene. This CDR3 comprises 12 residues. V was shortened by 5 bases and J by 2 bases, with 9 bases between the two germline ends. Germline V gene lookup returns CDR1 DFQATT and CDR2 SNEGSKA (reference sequence). DNA of the CDR3: TGCAGTGCTCGGAATTTTCAAGAGACCCAGTACTTC. This gives the protein CSARNFQETQYF.

This chain joins TRBV9 and TRBJ2-2; 8 bases agree with TRBD2. The CDR3 spans 15 residues. J lost 4 bases, V lost 0 bases, and 2 bases had no gene match. Germline CDR1 reads SGDLS; CDR2 reads YYNGEE. In DNA, the CDR3 is TGTGCCAGCAGCGTAGACGGGAGGGCCACCGGGGAGCTGTTTTTT. Translated: CASSVDGRATGELFF. Complete variable domain (other parts from reference TRBV9 and TRBJ2-2): DSGVTQTPKHLITATGQRVTLRCSPRSGDLSVYWYQQSLDQGLQFLIQYYNGEERAKGNILERFSAQQFPDLHSELNLSSLELGDSALYFCASSVDGRATGELFFGEGSRLTVL.

Concerning this clonotype itself: This likely comes from a read error, as the CDR3 has no conserved phenylalanine or tryptophan at its end. This chain links TRBV29-1 with TRBJ2-5; possibly TRBD2 for D (6 bases). The CDR3 is 15 residues long. Trimming removed 5 bases from V and 1 base from J, with 17 bases in between. The germline V gene encodes CDR1 SQVTM and CDR2 ANQGSEA. The CDR3 is CSVRWRGRPQETQYL. The CDR3 DNA follows: TGCAGCGTTCGATGGAGGGGCCGACCCCAAGAGACCCAGTACCTC.

This rearrangement joins TRBV4-2 to TRBJ2-3, with TRBD2 as a possible D gene (5 bases). Germline assignment: CDR1 LGHNA and CDR2 YNFKEQ. Trimming cost V 0 bases and J 4 bases, with 14 bases left between them. The CDR3 is made up of 16 amino acids. This chain's CDR3 is CASSQDRTRMSDTQYF. The CDR3 region has the DNA TGTGCCAGCAGCCAAGACAGGACTCGTATGTCAGATACGCAGTATTTT.

This chain links TRBV7-9 with TRBJ2-1; D may match TRBD1 or TRBD2 (5 bases each). Trimming stripped 3 bases from V and 2 bases from J, with 8 bases between. This CDR3 has 14 residues. The V gene's germline CDR1 is SEHNR and CDR2 FQNEAQ (reference sequence). The CDR3 spells CASSLRGPYNEQFF. Here the CDR3 DNA reads TGTGCCAGCAGCTTGAGGGGTCCCTACAATGAGCAGTTCTTC.

V and J are TRBV3-1 and TRBJ2-1; D is perhaps TRBD1 (5 bases). Per germline, CDR1 LGHDT and CDR2 YNNKEL (reference sequence). V was cut by 0 bases and J by 7 bases, with 10 bases left in between. The CDR3 contains 14 residues. As DNA, the CDR3 is TGTGCCAGCAGCCAAGACAGGGTGGTAAATGAGCAGTTCTTC. It is translated as CASSQDRVVNEQFF.

Concerning this clonotype: The junction departs from germline at one end; a sequencing error may be responsible. This rearrangement joins TRBV7-2 to TRBJ1-5; no reliable D call. This CDR3 has 13 amino acids. Germline values: CDR1 SGHTA, CDR2 FQGNSA. CDR3 amino acids: CASSLAPLQPQHF. Here the CDR3 DNA reads TGTGCCAGCAGTTTAGCCCCCCTTCAGCCCCAGCATTTT.

The chain uses TRBV2 and TRBJ2-1; 8 bases map to TRBD2. J gave up 5 bases and V 6 bases, and 3 bases lay outside the gene matches. Germline-derived CDR1 and CDR2 are SNHLY and FYNNEI. CDR3 length: 13 residues. The CDR3 loop reads CASRPGGDNEQFF. Here the CDR3 DNA reads TGTGCCAGCAGACCCGGGGGGGACAATGAGCAGTTCTTC.

The chain employs TRBV18 and TRBJ2-1; 12 bases agree with TRBD2. Germline CDR1 is KGHSH and CDR2 is LQKENI. The CDR3 has 16 amino acids. J was trimmed by 6 bases and V by 3 bases; bases with no gene match: 6. CDR3 nucleotide sequence: TGTGCCAGCTCACCGTCGACTAGCGGGGGCTTCAATGAGCAGTTCTTC. Amino acids: CASSPSTSGGFNEQFF.

The V call is TRBV9, the J call TRBJ1-4; 11 bases are a match to TRBD1. Germline trimming cut 4 bases from V and 8 bases from J; bases unmatched to any gene: 4. Germline assignment: CDR1 SGDLS and CDR2 YYNGEE. This CDR3 has 14 amino acids. CDR3 DNA sequence: TGTGCCAGCAGCTTCGGACAGGGGGCCGAAAAACTGTTTTTT. Encoded protein: CASSFGQGAEKLFF. The full variable domain, with the rest looked up from reference TRBV9 and TRBJ1-4, is DSGVTQTPKHLITATGQRVTLRCSPRSGDLSVYWYQQSLDQGLQFLIQYYNGEERAKGNILERFSAQQFPDLHSELNLSSLELGDSALYFCASSFGQGAEKLFFGSGTQLSVL.

V usage is TRBV6-2 or TRBV6-3 and J usage is TRBJ2-4; D gene ambiguous. This CDR3 spans 17 amino acids. From germline, CDR1 is MNHEY and CDR2 SVGEGT. Trimming cost V 7 bases and J 0 bases, with 19 bases left between them. The CDR3 nucleotides read TGTGCCAGCACCAAGCCCCTCGACCCAGGAGCCAAAAACATTCAGTACTTC. Its translation is CASTKPLDPGAKNIQYF.

The chain carries TRBV18 and TRBJ1-2, with D perhaps TRBD1 (5 bases). Germline CDR1 reads KGHSH; CDR2 reads LQKENI. The CDR3 runs 16 residues. V gave up 1 base and J gave up 1 base, with 13 bases separating them. The chain's CDR3 is CASSPREGKVNYGYTF. In nucleotides, the CDR3 is TGTGCCAGCTCACCACGAGAGGGGAAGGTTAACTATGGCTACACCTTC.

V gene TRBV7-9 combines with J gene TRBJ1-6, with D perhaps matching TRBD1 (5 bases). Trimming cost V 2 bases and J 9 bases, with 11 bases left between them. Germline V gives CDR1 SEHNR, CDR2 FQNEAQ (reference sequence). The CDR3 runs to 14 residues. The CDR3 reads CASSLNSRVSPLHF. For the CDR3, the DNA is TGTGCCAGCAGCTTAAATAGCAGGGTTTCACCCCTCCACTTT.